The source of this T cell receptor (beta chain) is a study of cytomegalovirus exposure and HLA in healthy donors (dated by TCRdb to 2016 to 2017). Context from the whole study: An earlier analysis of around 600 of the donors reported roughly 270 Gb of sequence data and 100 million to 130 million unique TCR beta sequences from roughly 200 million T cells. Roughly 300 gigabases of sequencing data and about 92 million unique TCR sequences made up an early release that covered some 640 HLA-typed donors. The genetic ancestry cluster associated with self-reported Caucasian donors included over 65% of the 398 genotyped donors. The study was designed to test whether signatures of past pathogen exposure could be identified by cataloging public T cell receptors. The study used immunosequencing to profile the T cell repertoires of more than 650 subjects and linked those repertoires to cytomegalovirus serostatus. Besides the first cohort of 550 to 750 subjects, a separate validation cohort made up of 120 different subjects was used. To predict cytomegalovirus infection status, the study brought together high-throughput TCR immunosequencing, statistical association of individual TCRs with disease status, and machine learning. In a later analysis, previously published TCR beta repertoires from about 670 donors were re-analyzed and high-resolution HLA genotyping was added so that TCR occurrence patterns could be studied. In the later analysis, no new phenotypic data were used to find candidate immune exposures; instead, reliance was placed on TCR beta sequences and their occurrence across donors. To decide whether each TCR beta V gene segment behaved as functional or pseudogenic, an earlier analysis of nearly 600 of the donors relied on high-throughput TCR beta sequencing. Alongside the repertoire data, information on donor age, sex, ethnicity and CMV serostatus was compiled. A later genetic analysis took genome-wide SNP genotypes for about 65% of the 666 donors and used that subset as a discovery cohort. Every discovery cohort repertoire had been produced on one sequencing platform. HLA typing included class I and class II loci at four-digit resolution. Typing coverage differed by locus: A, B, C, DRB1 and DQB1 were typed in about 629-630 donors, DQA1 in about 500, DPA1 in 600 to 610, and DPB1 in just under 490. Roughly 5 DR-DQ haplotypes were treated as single units for association and clustering because of strong linkage in the cohort. Across 300 to 400 genotyped donors of the cohort, an average of approximately 240,000 unique TCR beta nucleotide sequences per donor were sequenced, and around 19% of those sequences were non-productive.

Study-level results and caveats: An association between a missense DCLRE1C variant and V-gene and J-gene trimming of TCR beta chains was found in a later genetic analysis and replicated in an independent cohort. The earlier analysis of about 600 of the donors excluded 15 to 20 rarely observed V segments, including chromosome 9 orphons, because counts were too low. In a later analysis, HLA-associated TCR beta chains were found to be more clonally expanded and to have lower generation probabilities than equally common non-associated chains. According to a later analysis, parvovirus B19, influenza, CMV and Epstein-Barr virus appeared linked to several top co-occurrence clusters. For the cohort, immune exposure information was limited to CMV serostatus. Sequencing depth was assumed to be roughly uniform across donors in the presence/absence analyses, though that assumption may not hold. A further reported finding was that TCR beta sequences accurately predicted the HLA-A and HLA-B alleles for most subjects in the first cohort. Linkage disequilibrium might explain the correlated functional status among segregating V segments, but an unknown experimental factor could not be excluded. Because some donors lacked HLA typing at each locus, the association tests relied only on the typed subset. In an earlier analysis of about 550 of the donors, most TCR beta V segments were observed in productive rearrangements about 87% or about 30% of the time, broadly matching IMGT annotations. Some IMGT-functional V segments, including TRBV6-2 and TRBV6-3, could not be distinguished by the 87-base-pair reads and were therefore excluded. In both the original and validation cohorts, the classifier was reported to diagnose cytomegalovirus status with high specificity and sensitivity. According to a later analysis, most CMV-associated TCR beta chains appeared to be HLA-restricted, and the HLA associations seemed to be driven largely by CMV exposure. The study listed 150 to 200 TCR beta chains as associated with cytomegalovirus. The cohort was sequenced for TCR beta chains only, and without alpha or paired-chain data the features that could be detected were limited. A cluster of highly shared sequence variants was judged likely to represent a technical artifact of the sequencing pipeline. Across donors, most TCR sequences were observed very rarely, whereas some public TCRs were present in many individuals. In a later analysis, some 17,000 TCR beta sequences were associated with specific HLA alleles at a false discovery rate of 0.05. When HLA alleles, especially DR and DQ, strongly co-occurred, TCR associations were difficult to assign to individual alleles. A later analysis found that TCR association rates varied across HLA loci, with DRB1 alleles showing the most associated TCRs and HLA-C alleles the fewest. According to the authors, the approach could potentially be generalized to other disease states and immunological phenotypes. In vitro tests confirmed that a few of the cytomegalovirus-associated TCR beta chains recognize cytomegalovirus antigens. A later genetic analysis reported fewer N-insertions in productive TCRs among donors in an Asian-associated ancestry cluster than the roughly 650-donor mean.

The cohort comprised fewer than 750 healthy bone marrow donors. All cohort members were sampled while nominally healthy, although unrecorded immune exposures were likely present. The donor was CMV seronegative and belonged to the group of 352 seronegative cohort members. A peripheral blood sample was collected from each donor, and TCR beta sequencing was performed on peripheral blood mononuclear cells. Genomic DNA extraction from the blood cell samples was performed with the Qiagen DNeasy Blood Extraction Kit. Receptor libraries were prepared by the immunoSEQ multiplex PCR assay. For the multiplex PCR, a mixture combining 60 forward primers for TCR Vbeta segments and 13 reverse primers for TCR Jbeta segments was used. Amplification of the CDR3 region of rearranged TCR beta genes was performed with a multiplex PCR assay on genomic DNA. The Illumina HiSeq System was used to sequence the amplified TCR beta libraries as 87-base-pair reads. On the study's bioinformatics: Across the roughly 640 repertoires, a later analysis counted roughly 77 million unique TCR beta chains, around 11 million of which were shared by at least two donors. To remove PCR and sequencing errors, raw reads were error-corrected and collapsed into unique sequences using a nearest-neighbor algorithm that merged closely related sequences. CDR3 sequences were aligned to IMGT reference sequences to assign V, D and J gene segments. For a sequence to be retained, a match of at least six nucleotides to both a V gene segment and a J gene segment was required. Rearrangements were classified as productive when the CDR3 lacked stop codons and remained in frame with V and J, and all other rearrangements were classified as non-productive. CDR3 was defined by IMGT convention, running from the second conserved V-encoded cysteine to the conserved J-encoded phenylalanine. The earlier analysis of some 580 of the donors excluded any sequence lacking an unambiguous match to a single V gene segment. In an earlier analysis of approximately 590 of the donors, a V segment was called functional when productive rearrangements were above 56.7%, and segregating when the standard deviation between donors exceeded 5%. A statistical classification framework was built to diagnose cytomegalovirus status from the catalog of TCR beta chain sequences. A later analysis assigned V and J genes by comparing TCR nucleotide sequences with IMGT/GENE-DB human TR gene sequences. A later analysis assigned CDR3 sequences and most-parsimonious VDJ recombination scenarios with the TCRdist pipeline. In a later analysis, every TCR beta chain was defined by the combination of its CDR3 amino acid sequence and its V-gene family, and reads without a unique V-gene family were dropped. As a way to deal with suspected cross-contamination and a sequencing artifact, a later analysis dropped roughly 620 nucleotide sequences that were highly shared and had low generation probability. In a later analysis, a clonal expansion index was calculated for each public chain from normalized within-repertoire ranks of inferred template counts. A later analysis computed generation probabilities with a VDJ recombination model fitted to out-of-frame rearrangements, and checked the results against IGoR. A later analysis scored TCR-TCR, TCR-HLA and TCR-CMV co-occurrence with hypergeometric tests, applying a repertoire-size bias correction to TCR pairs. A later analysis estimated false discovery rates by permuting HLA or CMV assignments 20 times. In a later analysis, co-occurring TCRs were grouped using DBSCAN, and TCRdist sequence similarity was added for clustering within HLA-allele-positive subsets. Co-occurrence clustering excluded repertoires with fewer than 30,000 or more than 120,000 public chains, plus five with anomalous nucleotide sharing. Held by TCRdb, this immuneACCESS table contains in-frame sequences only and omits some clones. Under half of the omission traces to an unresolved V gene where checked; the cause of the rest is unknown. V and J calls and clone size follow that table, whereas D and trimming were derived from the DNA. This sample has 150,000 to 250,000 clones in its table, and 65% to 90% of those were observed once. The biggest ten clones account for under 3% of the sample.

For CDR1 and CDR2, the germline V gene lists SGHTA and FQGNSA. V and J lose 5 bases and 5 bases, and a span of 16 bases separates them. The CDR3 covers 15 residues, taking in both the cysteine and the phenylalanine. This entry keeps only the CDR3 DNA: 45 bases, framed from base 1. Worth noting for this clone: Its antigen remains unidentified. One base away there is no much larger clone; base qualities are not given.

Sequences were obtained from PBMCs. The sequence came from a woman aged 45-65 years in good health and CMV-seronegative. This chain joins TRBV7-2 to TRBJ2-1; TRBD1 is a weak D gene call, 8 bases matching. The CDR3 protein sequence reads: CASSLGGTGNNEQFF. The DNA is as follows: TGTGCCAGCAGCCTGGGGGGGACAGGCAACAATGAGCAGTTCTTC.